These 20 T cell receptor beta chains were all obtained from the same sample, sequenced in a study of spatial heterogeneity in lung cancer. Time point of the sample: sample taken at primary tumor resection. Points from the study as a whole: Mutation counts in tumors were tracked by counts of expanded intratumoral alpha and beta TCRs.

TCRdb fed the 5' RACE reads into MiXCR, producing one record per CDR3 protein. The sample has approximately 2,100 distinct CDR3 sequences, about 40% seen once. These receptors lack a known antigen. This specimen consisted of lung tumor tissue, obtained at surgery. Receptor source: a male donor with early-stage non-small cell lung cancer.

Of note for this clonotype: A library made for alpha chains picked up this beta chain off target, so its size means little. J is TRBJ1-1 and V is TRBV10-1; D may be TRBD1 (5 bases). This CDR3 region has 12 residues. CDR1 and CDR2 from the germline V gene are WNHNN and SYGVQD (reference sequence). V was trimmed by 9 bases and J by 9 bases, leaving 17 bases between them. The CDR3 region is CARVSDIMKAFF. CDR3 nucleotide sequence: TGCGCCAGGGTCTCGGACATCATGAAAGCTTTCTTT.

Points on this clonotype: Found in a library prepared for alpha chains, this beta chain is an off-target read, and its abundance has little meaning. The V and J genes are TRBV6-5 and TRBJ2-5, with D possibly called TRBD1 or TRBD2 (6 bases each). The CDR3 runs to 13 residues. The ends were cut back, 8 bases at V and 5 bases at J, with 15 bases in the middle. Germline V gene sequence: CDR1 MNHEY, CDR2 SVGAGI. The CDR3 sequence is CASGPLGGETQYF. Written as DNA, the CDR3 is TGTGCCAGCGGACCATTGGGGGGCGAGACCCAGTACTTC.

About this clonotype itself: This beta chain lies outside the target of a library built for alpha chains; its clone size means little. The chain has TRBV29-1 and TRBJ2-1; TRBD2 is a possible D gene (5 bases). V shed 5 bases and J shed 0 bases, with 11 bases lying between them. The CDR3 is made up of 14 amino acids. CDR1 and CDR2 (germline): SQVTM, ANQGSEA. The CDR3 is CSVRRAGSYNEQFF. CDR3 DNA sequence: TGCAGCGTTAGGCGGGCTGGCTCCTACAATGAGCAGTTCTTC.

This clonotype rates as medium-sized. Within a library made for alpha chains, this beta chain is off target, and its count is uninformative. CDR3 bases: TGCAGCGCCTCGGGACAGCATTACGAGCAGTACTTC. Amino acids: CSASGQHYEQYF. The rearrangement uses TRBV29-1 and TRBJ2-7; 7 nucleotides align to TRBD1. V trimming: 7 bases; J trimming: 4 bases; junction bases outside the gene matches: 7. Germline V gives CDR1 SQVTM, CDR2 ANQGSEA. This CDR3 region has 12 residues.

Comment on this clonotype: This beta chain is an unintended read in a library built for alpha chains; its size means little. This sequence joins TRBV5-5 and TRBJ2-7, with D perhaps matching TRBD2 (6 bases). Germline CDR1 reads SGHKS; CDR2 reads YYEKEE (reference sequence). The V gene lost 1 base and the J gene lost 3 bases, with 14 bases spanning the gap. The CDR3 contains 15 residues. As DNA, the CDR3 is TGTGCCAGCAGCTTGACCACCTCCGGGAGCTACGAGCAGTACTTC. Protein sequence: CASSLTTSGSYEQYF. Complete variable domain (other parts from reference TRBV5-5 and TRBJ2-7): DAGVTQSPTHLIKTRGQQVTLRCSPISGHKSVSWYQQVLGQGPQFIFQYYEKEERGRGNFPDRFSARQFPNYSSELNVNALLLGDSALYLCASSLTTSGSYEQYFGPGTRLTVT.

This clonotype is labeled as medium-sized. This beta chain is a stray read from a library made for alpha chains; its abundance is not meaningful. The gene calls are TRBV4-3 and TRBJ2-5, with 15 bases that match TRBD2. Trimming removed 5 bases from V and 2 bases from J; junction bases left unmatched: 6. CDR3 length: 17 residues. Germline-derived CDR1 and CDR2 are LGHNA and YSLEER. The chain's CDR3 is CASSMGLAGGKQETQYF. The CDR3 bases are TGCGCCAGCAGCATGGGACTAGCGGGAGGAAAACAAGAGACCCAGTACTTC.

In the case of this clonotype: As an off-target read in a library built for alpha chains, this beta chain has a frequency of little significance. The DNA of the CDR3 is TGTGCCAGCAGCCAAGATGGGGCAGGGGGGGAGCAGCCCCAGCATTTT. Its translation is CASSQDGAGGEQPQHF. The gene calls are TRBV3-1 and TRBJ1-5; 7 positions agree with TRBD1. Trimming removed 0 bases from V and 7 bases from J; junction bases left unmatched: 9. The CDR3 covers 16 residues. Germline V gene data show CDR1 as LGHDT and CDR2 as YNNKEL (reference sequence). Variable domain in full (rest from reference TRBV3-1 and TRBJ1-5): DTAVSQTPKYLVTQMGNDKSIKCEQNLGHDTMYWYKQDSKKFLKIMFSYNNKELIINETVPNRFSPKSPDKAHLNLHINSLELGDSAVYFCASSQDGAGGEQPQHFGDGTRLSIL.

With regard to this clonotype: This beta chain is a stray sequence in a library constructed for alpha chains; its clone size is not meaningful. V is TRBV24-1 and J is TRBJ2-1; TRBD2 aligns across 11 bases. The germline CDR1 and CDR2 sequences are KGHDR and SFDVKD. The CDR3 runs to 14 residues. The ends lost 9 bases at V and 6 bases at J; junction bases unmatched: 6. The CDR3 protein is CATPLAGVINEQFF. The CDR3 DNA reads TGTGCCACCCCACTAGCGGGAGTAATCAATGAGCAGTTCTTC.

To note about this clonotype: The size of this beta chain means little, since it is a stray read in a library made for alpha chains. This chain connects TRBV10-2 to TRBJ2-1; the D gene is possibly TRBD2 (5 bases). There are 14 residues in the CDR3. V dropped 6 bases and J dropped 0 bases, with 9 bases sitting between them. Germline CDR1 is WSHSY and CDR2 is SAAADI. As DNA, the CDR3 is TGCGCCAGCAGAGCGGAATACTCCTACAATGAGCAGTTCTTC. Translating gives CASRAEYSYNEQFF.

Sample share makes this clonotype medium-sized (0.01 to 0.1%). Because the library targeted alpha chains, this beta chain is an off-target read whose size means little. The chain carries TRBV23-1 and TRBJ2-5; 11 bases are a match to TRBD1. TRBV23-1 is labeled an ORF, and its function is uncertain. Trimming removed 0 bases from V and 7 bases from J; junction bases left unmatched: 7. The CDR3 contains 16 residues. The CDR3 DNA is TGCGCCAGCAGTCAATCGGGACAGGGGGTTAAGGGGACCCAGTACTTC. This gives the protein CASSQSGQGVKGTQYF.

This clonotype appeared many times. A much more abundant neighbour one base away suggests this may be a read error. This beta chain slipped into a library made for alpha chains as a stray read, so its size is not meaningful. The J gene is TRBJ2-3, the V gene TRBV28; 7 nucleotides line up with TRBD2. Looked up from germline, CDR1 is MDHEN and CDR2 is SYDVKM. CDR3 length: 11 residues. J gave up 5 bases and V 8 bases, and 1 base lay outside the gene matches. CDR3 protein: CASGLVDTQYF. The CDR3 bases are TGTGCCAGCGGACTAGTAGATACGCAGTATTTT.

This clonotype is deemed medium-sized. Little can be read into the size of this beta chain, an off-target read in a library designed for alpha chains. The V gene is TRBV5-1, the J gene TRBJ2-3; 9 bases match TRBD1. With 4 bases clipped from V and 5 bases from J, the junction kept 5 bases outside the gene matches. The CDR3 consists of 14 residues. The germline CDR1 and CDR2 sequences are SGHRS and YFSETQ. DNA for the CDR3: TGCGCCAGCAGCACGGGACAGGGTTTAGATACGCAGTATTTT. Its protein is CASSTGQGLDTQYF.

Points on this clonotype: This beta chain is an off-target read within a library intended for alpha chains, so its frequency means little. The rearrangement joins TRBV6-5 to TRBJ2-7; 7 nucleotides agree with TRBD2. In germline, CDR1 is MNHEY, CDR2 SVGAGI. The CDR3 runs 15 residues. Trimming took 2 bases from V and 5 from J; bases not matched to a gene: 9. As DNA, the CDR3 is TGTGCCAGCAGTTACCGGGGAGGGATCATCAACGAGCAGTACTTC. Its translation is CASSYRGGIINEQYF.

Note on this clonotype: Being off target in a library aimed at alpha chains, this beta chain has a size of little meaning. CDR3 sequence reads: CASSLVYTDTQYF. The CDR3 DNA reads as TGTGCCAGCAGCTTAGTTTACACAGATACGCAGTATTTT. The V gene is TRBV7-2, the J gene TRBJ2-3; D uncertain. The CDR3 consists of 13 residues. The germline gives CDR1 SGHTA, CDR2 FQGNSA. V lost 1 base to trimming and J lost 2 bases, with 4 bases between them.

Details on this clonotype: Little can be read into the size of this beta chain, an off-target read in a library designed for alpha chains. CDR3 residues: CASSLAMVGGPRDEQYV. CDR3 DNA: TGCGCCAGCAGCTTGGCCATGGTAGGAGGTCCGAGGGACGAGCAGTACGTC. The rearrangement joins TRBV5-1 to TRBJ2-7, with D perhaps matching TRBD2 (5 bases). This CDR3 is 17 amino acids long. V lost 0 bases and J 5 bases, leaving 21 bases between the germline ends. Germline V gene data show CDR1 as SGHRS and CDR2 as YFSETQ.

By share, this clonotype ranks as medium-sized. This beta chain lies outside the target of a library built for alpha chains; its clone size means little. V is TRBV2 and J is TRBJ2-5; the D call may be TRBD1 or TRBD2 (7 bases each). The germline V gene encodes CDR1 SNHLY and CDR2 FYNNEI. The CDR3 extends over 18 amino acids. Trimming left V 7 bases short and J 4 bases short, with 28 bases between. The CDR3 sequence is CASKSLGQSLSGGETQYF. The CDR3 region has the DNA TGTGCCAGCAAATCGCTGGGACAGTCCCTATCGGGGGGAGAGACCCAGTACTTC.

This clonotype is categorized as large. A library made for alpha chains picked up this beta chain off target, so its size means little. V usage is TRBV9 and J usage is TRBJ2-5, with D perhaps matching TRBD2 (6 bases). Germline CDR1 and CDR2: SGDLS and YYNGEE. The CDR3 extends over 15 amino acids. V shed 4 bases and J shed 0 bases, with 13 bases lying between them. CDR3 amino acids: CASSPGGGYQETQYF. The CDR3 coding sequence is TGTGCCAGCAGCCCCGGGGGAGGTTACCAAGAGACCCAGTACTTC.

On this clonotype: This beta chain is a stray sequence in a library constructed for alpha chains; its clone size is not meaningful. The chain employs TRBV30 and TRBJ2-7, with 8 bases fitting TRBD1. The CDR3 has 14 residues. V lost 2 bases and J lost 4; bases outside the gene matches: 7. Looked up from germline, CDR1 is GTSNPN and CDR2 is SVGIG (reference sequence). The CDR3 region is CAWSNGQGSYEQYF. The CDR3 DNA reads as TGTGCCTGGAGTAATGGACAGGGTTCGTACGAGCAGTACTTC.

Notes on this clonotype: Because this beta chain is a stray read in a library intended to capture alpha chains, its abundance should not be given much weight. CDR3: CASSPEFGEKLFF. The CDR3 coding sequence is TGTGCCAGCAGTCCCGAATTTGGTGAAAAACTGTTTTTT. The rearrangement links TRBV7-2 to TRBJ1-4; D unclear. The CDR3 is made up of 13 amino acids. Germline CDR1 reads SGHTA; CDR2 reads FQGNSA. The ends were cut back, 6 bases at V and 7 bases at J, with 12 bases in the middle.

This clonotype was observed at least ten times. This beta chain came through as a stray read in a library set up for alpha chains, and its size says little. The chain is built from TRBV7-2 and TRBJ2-3, with no clear D. The CDR3 loop spans 13 amino acids. Trimming shortened V by 4 bases and J by 4 bases, and 9 bases separated the two germline ends. Germline-derived CDR1 and CDR2 are SGHTA and FQGNSA. The CDR3 DNA sequence: TGTGCCAGCAGCTCCACGGCCGCAGATACGCAGTATTTT. The encoded protein is CASSSTAADTQYF.